This TCR beta chain appears in the sequencing data of a study of blood T cell repertoires in COVID-19. Whole-study context: The United States, Italy and Spain were the sources of the acute and convalescent COVID-19 samples. Nucleic acid was either cDNA or gDNA, and it came from T cells, B-cell-depleted T cells, or PBMCs.

In the original workflow: Nucleated cell number was recorded as an estimate derived from reference gene primer amplification. This table comes from immunoSEQ multiplex PCR, and its TCRdb copy is limited to in-frame clones, with some not included. That table supplies the V and J calls and clone size; D and trimming were determined from the DNA. The sample holds about 260,000 clones, around 80% seen once. This CDR3 has 13 residues. Trimming pared 5 bases from V and 2 bases from J, leaving 9 bases between. This TCR was recovered from a woman aged 80 or over with acute or convalescent COVID-19. The gene calls are TRBV12-3 or TRBV12-4 and TRBJ1-1; no clear D gene. The sample was peripheral blood. The CDR3 is CASSASGNTEAFF. DNA for the CDR3: TGTGCCAGCAGTGCTTCAGGTAACACTGAAGCTTTCTTT.